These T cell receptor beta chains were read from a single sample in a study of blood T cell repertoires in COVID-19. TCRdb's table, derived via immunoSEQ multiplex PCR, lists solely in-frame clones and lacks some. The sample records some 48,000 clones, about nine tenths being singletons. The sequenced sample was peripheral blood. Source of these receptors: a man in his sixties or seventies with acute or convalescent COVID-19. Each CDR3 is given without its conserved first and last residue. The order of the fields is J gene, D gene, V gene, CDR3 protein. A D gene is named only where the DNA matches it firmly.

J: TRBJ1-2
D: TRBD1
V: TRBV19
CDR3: ASNPSGDRGHYGYT

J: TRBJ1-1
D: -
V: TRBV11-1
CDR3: ASSSDRDTEAF

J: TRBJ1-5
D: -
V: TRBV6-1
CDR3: ASSEKYRGNSNQPQH

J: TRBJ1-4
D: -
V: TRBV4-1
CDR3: ASSQLGATNEKLF

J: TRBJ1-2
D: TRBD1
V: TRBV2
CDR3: ASSRGTGGAGYGYT

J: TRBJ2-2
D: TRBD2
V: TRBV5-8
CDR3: ASSLRTAGHTGELF

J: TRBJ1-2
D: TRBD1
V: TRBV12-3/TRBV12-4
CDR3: ASSSQGQSGYT

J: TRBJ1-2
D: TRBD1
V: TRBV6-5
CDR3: ASRHRGEGGYT

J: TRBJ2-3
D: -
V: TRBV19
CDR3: ASSWGRRGNADTQY

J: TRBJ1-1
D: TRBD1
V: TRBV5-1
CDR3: ASSLATGVGNTEAF

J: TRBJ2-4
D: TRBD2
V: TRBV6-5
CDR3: ASSFHSGGTKNIQY

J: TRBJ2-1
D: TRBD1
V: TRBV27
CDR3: ASSLKGAEEQF

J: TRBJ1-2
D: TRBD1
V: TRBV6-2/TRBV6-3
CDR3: ASSFRDRAGRGYT

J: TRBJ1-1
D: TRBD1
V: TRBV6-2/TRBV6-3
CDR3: ASSYSRTGLNTEAF

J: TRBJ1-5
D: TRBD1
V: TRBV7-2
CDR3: ASSLGATGGFSNQPQH

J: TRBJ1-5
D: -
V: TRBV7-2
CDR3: ASSLGQVRGNQPQH

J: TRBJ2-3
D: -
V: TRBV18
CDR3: ASSPVVGRTDTQY

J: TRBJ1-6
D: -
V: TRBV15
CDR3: ATSRDPVYNSPLH

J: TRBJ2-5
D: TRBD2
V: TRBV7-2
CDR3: ATSTSGGAGAMETQY

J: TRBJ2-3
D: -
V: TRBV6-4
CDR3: ASSKRTGTDTQY

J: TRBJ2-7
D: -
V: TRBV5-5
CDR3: ASSFSRGSSYEQY

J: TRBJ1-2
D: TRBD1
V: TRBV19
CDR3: ATGTGDGYGYT

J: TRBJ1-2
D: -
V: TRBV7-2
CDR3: ASSLDRRKDGYT

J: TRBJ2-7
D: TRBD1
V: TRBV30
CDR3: AWSWTGSREQY

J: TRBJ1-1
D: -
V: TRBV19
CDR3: ASSIVQNTEAF

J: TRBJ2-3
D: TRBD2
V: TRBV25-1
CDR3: ASSDTAGGRADTQY

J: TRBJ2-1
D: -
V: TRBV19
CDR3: ASSDGTCGGRYNEQF

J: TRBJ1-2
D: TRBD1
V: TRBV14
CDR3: ASSQARQGPFHGYT

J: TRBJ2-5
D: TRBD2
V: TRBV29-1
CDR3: SVVTSGGRGTQY

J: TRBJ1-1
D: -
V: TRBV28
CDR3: ASSLRDLTGSEDTEAF

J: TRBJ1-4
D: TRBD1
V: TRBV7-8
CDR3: ASSPPALTGGSEKLF

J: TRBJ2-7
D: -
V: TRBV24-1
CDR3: ATSDNPGQCPGQPYEQY

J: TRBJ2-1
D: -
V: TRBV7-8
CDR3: ASSSIDRAYNEQF

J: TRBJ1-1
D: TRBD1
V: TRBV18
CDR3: ASSQDRGLSEAF

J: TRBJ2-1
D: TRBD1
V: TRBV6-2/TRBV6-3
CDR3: ASSYQRDRVWNEQF

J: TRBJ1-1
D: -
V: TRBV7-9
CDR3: ASSHWPDTEAF

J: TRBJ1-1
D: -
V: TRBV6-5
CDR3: ASSYRHQAGTEAF

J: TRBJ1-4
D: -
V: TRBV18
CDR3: ASSPLPGSVNEKLF

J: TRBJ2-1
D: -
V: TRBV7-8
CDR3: ASSLRQQINEQF

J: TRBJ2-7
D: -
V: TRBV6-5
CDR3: ASSYSPGEQY

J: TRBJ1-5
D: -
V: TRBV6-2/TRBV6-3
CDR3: ASSSEPGAASNQPQH

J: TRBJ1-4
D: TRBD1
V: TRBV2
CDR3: ASSGQGAEKLF

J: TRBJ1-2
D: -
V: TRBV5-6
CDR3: ASTQIGANYGYT

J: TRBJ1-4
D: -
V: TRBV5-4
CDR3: ASSYGVSGEKLF

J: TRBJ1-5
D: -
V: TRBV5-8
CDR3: ASSLPGPYQPQH

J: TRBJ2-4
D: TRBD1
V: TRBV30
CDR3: AWSPRGQGWNIQY

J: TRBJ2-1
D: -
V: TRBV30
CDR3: AWSADSASYNEQF

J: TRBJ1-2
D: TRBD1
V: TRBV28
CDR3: ASSSGGAGYGYT

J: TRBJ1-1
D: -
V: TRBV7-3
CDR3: ASSFTGNTEAF

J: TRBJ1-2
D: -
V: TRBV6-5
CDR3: ASGADYNYGYT